Following are 25 T cell receptor beta chains from one sample sequenced in a study of cytomegalovirus exposure and HLA in healthy donors. In the PCR, 60 Vbeta and 13 Jbeta primers were used. The table came from immunoSEQ multiplex PCR; TCRdb's copy has only in-frame clones and leaves some out. Among more than 100,000 clones listed, 60% to 80% were seen once. The specimen sequenced was PBMCs. These receptors all come from a woman aged 55 to 70 in good health and CMV-seronegative.

The CDR3 DNA sequence: TGTGCCACCAGCGCTGCGCCGGGGTTTACGAGCTCCTACGAGCAGTACTTC. Translating it yields CATSAAPGFTSSYEQYF. The chain couples TRBV15 to TRBJ2-7; maybe TRBD2 (5 bases). Germline values: CDR1 LNHNV, CDR2 YYDKDF (reference sequence). The CDR3 extends over 17 amino acids. Trimming pared 5 bases from V and 0 bases from J, leaving 20 bases between.

The chain combines TRBV18 with TRBJ1-1, with unresolved D. Trimming pared 0 bases from V and 8 bases from J, leaving 7 bases between. Germline CDR1 and CDR2: KGHSH and LQKENI. The length of the CDR3 is 12 residues. Written as DNA, the CDR3 is TGTGCCAGCTCACCACCGCTCAGGGAAGCTTTCTTT. Translation: CASSPPLREAFF.

This clone has more than one count but fewer than ten. The V gene is TRBV28, the J gene TRBJ2-7, with D perhaps TRBD2 (5 bases). The germline V gene has CDR1 MDHEN and CDR2 SYDVKM. The V end lost 2 bases, the J end lost 7 bases, and 15 bases lay between the germline ends. The CDR3 sequence is 14 residues long. The CDR3 loop reads CASSLGRGLYEQYF. The DNA for the CDR3 is TGTGCCAGCAGTTTAGGGAGAGGGTTATATGAGCAGTACTTC.

J is TRBJ1-2 and V is TRBV30; D may be TRBD1 (6 bases). Trimming removed 4 bases at V and 0 bases at J, with 12 bases between. Germline values: CDR1 GTSNPN, CDR2 SVGIG (reference sequence). The CDR3 spans 14 residues. CDR3 nucleotides: TGTGCCTGGACCCCGGACAGAGCTAACTATGGCTACACCTTC. Protein product: CAWTPDRANYGYTF.

This clone came up a few times. This chain connects TRBV5-4 to TRBJ1-6; 11 bases align to TRBD1. From germline, CDR1 is SGHNT and CDR2 YYREEE (reference sequence). Germline trimming cut 3 bases from V and 9 bases from J; bases unmatched to any gene: 2. CDR3 size: 14 residues. In DNA form, the CDR3 reads TGTGCCAGCAGCTCGGACAGGGGGCGTTCACCCCTCCACTTT. Its translation: CASSSDRGRSPLHF.

The sample holds one count of this clone. V gene TRBV18 combines with J gene TRBJ1-4, with D tentatively TRBD1 (6 bases). Germline lookup yields CDR1 KGHSH and CDR2 LQKENI. This CDR3 spans 13 amino acids. Trimming removed 3 bases from V and 5 bases from J, with 7 bases in between. This CDR3 is CASSPGQNEKLFF. CDR3 sequence (DNA): TGTGCCAGCTCACCCGGACAGAATGAAAAACTGTTTTTT. Complete variable domain (other parts from reference TRBV18 and TRBJ1-4): NAGVMQNPRHLVRRRGQEARLRCSPMKGHSHVYWYRQLPEEGLKFMVYLQKENIIDESGMPKERFSAEFPKEGPSILRIQQVVRGDSAAYFCASSPGQNEKLFFGSGTQLSVL.

This rearrangement joins TRBV7-9 to TRBJ1-1, with D hard to call. V lost 0 bases and J lost 4, with 6 bases in between. Germline-derived CDR1 and CDR2 are SEHNR and FQNEAQ (reference sequence). The CDR3 consists of 13 residues. In DNA, the CDR3 is TGTGCCAGCAGCTTAGCGGCCCCCACTGAAGCTTTCTTT. This codes for CASSLAAPTEAFF.

This clone has more than one count but fewer than ten. The gene calls are TRBV7-3 and TRBJ2-3, with a weak D call TRBD2 (6 bases). Germline loops: CDR1 SGHTA, CDR2 FQGTGA. This CDR3 has 17 amino acids. V was pared by 1 base and J by 4 bases, with 18 bases between. The CDR3 loop is CASSLIGRRGASDTQYF. CDR3 nucleotide sequence: TGTGCCAGCAGCTTAATCGGTAGGAGGGGAGCGTCAGATACGCAGTATTTT.

The chain links TRBV5-3 to TRBJ2-5; D may be TRBD1 (6 bases). The end of the DNA fits TRBJ2-7 better, so the J call may be wrong. TRBV5-3 is recorded as an ORF, its role being uncertain. The CDR3 is 17 residues long. The CDR3 DNA follows: TGTGCCAGACCCCCAGCTGAGAGGGGGAAGCCACCCTACGAGCAGTACTTC. It encodes CARPPAERGKPPYEQYF.

J is TRBJ2-5 and V is TRBV5-6, with no clear D. The CDR3 loop spans 12 amino acids. The V and J ends lost 4 bases and 5 bases respectively, with 9 bases between them. CDR1 and CDR2 from the germline V gene are SGHDT and YYEEEE. CDR3 sequence: CASSLDRETQYF. The CDR3 DNA reads TGTGCCAGCAGCCTAGACCGGGAGACCCAGTACTTC.

This chain connects TRBV2 to TRBJ1-1, with TRBD1 as a possible D gene (5 bases). In germline, CDR1 is SNHLY, CDR2 FYNNEI. The V end lost 5 bases, the J end lost 2 bases, and 12 bases lay between the germline ends. This CDR3 is 14 amino acids long. The CDR3 nucleotides are TGTGCCAGCAGTCGGACATGGGGCAACACTGAAGCTTTCTTT. Residues: CASSRTWGNTEAFF.

The chain is built from TRBV6-5 and TRBJ2-1; 11 nucleotides line up with TRBD2. This CDR3 comprises 16 residues. Germline CDR1 and CDR2: MNHEY and SVGAGI. After removal of 4 bases from V and 3 bases from J, the junction contained 5 bases not matched to a gene. The CDR3 coding sequence is TGTGCCAGCAGTTCAGGGACTAGCGGAATCTACAATGAGCAGTTCTTC. It specifies CASSSGTSGIYNEQFF.

V usage is TRBV5-4 and J usage is TRBJ1-6, with 9 positions matching TRBD1. The J segment lost 9 bases and the V segment lost 6 bases, leaving 7 bases of the junction unmatched. Germline loops: CDR1 SGHNT, CDR2 YYREEE (reference sequence). The CDR3 has 14 residues. CDR3 protein: CASKGQGRGSPLHF. The CDR3 DNA sequence: TGTGCCAGCAAAGGACAGGGGCGGGGTTCACCCCTCCACTTT. The whole variable domain, filled in from reference TRBV5-4 and TRBJ1-6, reads ETGVTQSPTHLIKTRGQQVTLRCSSQSGHNTVSWYQQALGQGPQFIFQYYREEENGRGNFPPRFSGLQFPNYSSELNVNALELDDSALYLCASKGQGRGSPLHFGNGTRLTVT.

V usage is TRBV30 and J usage is TRBJ2-7, with TRBD2 identical over 10 bases. Germline V CDR1 and CDR2: GTSNPN, SVGIG (reference sequence). Trimming cost V 2 bases and J 2 bases; bases outside gene matches: 0. The CDR3 runs to 13 residues. For the CDR3, the DNA is TGTGCCTGGAGTACTAGCGGGGCCTACGAGCAGTACTTC. Translated: CAWSTSGAYEQYF.

This clone was counted once. This chain connects TRBV7-9 to TRBJ1-2; TRBD1 matches at 12 bases. J was trimmed by 5 bases and V by 5 bases; bases with no gene match: 6. The CDR3 length is 15 residues. Germline CDR1 reads SEHNR; CDR2 reads FQNEAQ (reference sequence). CDR3 residues: CASSGGQGAQYGYTF. The DNA for the CDR3 is TGTGCCAGCAGCGGGGGACAGGGGGCCCAGTATGGCTACACCTTC.

In DNA, the CDR3 is TGTGCCAGCAAACCCCAGGGGCTCGGTGGCTACACCTTC. This codes for CASKPQGLGGYTF. The genes are TRBV27 and TRBJ1-2; D may be TRBD1 (6 bases). CDR1 MNHEY and CDR2 SMNVEV come from the germline V gene (reference sequence). The V end lost 7 bases, the J end lost 7 bases, and 16 bases lay between the germline ends. The CDR3 covers 13 residues.

The rearrangement links TRBV18 to TRBJ2-1; D is perhaps TRBD1 (5 bases). V gave up 3 bases and J gave up 5 bases, with 8 bases separating them. The CDR3 spans 13 residues. Germline CDR1 reads KGHSH; CDR2 reads LQKENI. CDR3 loop: CASSPTVNNEQFF. CDR3 nucleotide sequence: TGTGCCAGCTCACCGACAGTCAACAATGAGCAGTTCTTC.

This clone was observed a handful of times. The rearrangement uses TRBV18 and TRBJ1-1; TRBD1 might be the D (5 bases). The CDR3 runs to 13 residues. V was cut by 10 bases and J by 1 base, with 13 bases left in between. Germline CDR1 is KGHSH and CDR2 is LQKENI. The chain's CDR3 is CATRGHGNTEAFF. The CDR3 bases are TGTGCCACGAGAGGACATGGGAACACTGAAGCTTTCTTT.

The gene calls are TRBV5-4 and TRBJ1-2; 7 bases fit TRBD1. The CDR3 has 14 residues. Germline V gene lookup returns CDR1 SGHNT and CDR2 YYREEE (reference sequence). V shed 4 bases, J shed 8 bases, and the junction held 11 bases outside the gene matches. The CDR3: CASSTRDSYYGYTF. Written as DNA, the CDR3 is TGTGCCAGCAGCACCAGGGACAGTTATTACGGCTACACCTTC.

The gene calls are TRBV30 and TRBJ2-3; D is perhaps TRBD1 (8 bases). CDR1 GTSNPN and CDR2 SVGIG come from the germline V gene (reference sequence). The CDR3 is 14 residues long. V shed 5 bases and J shed 1 base, with 13 bases lying between them. CDR3 residues: CAWRTGGGTDTQYF. CDR3 DNA: TGTGCCTGGCGAACAGGGGGGGGCACAGATACGCAGTATTTT.

In regard to this clone: A read error is likely, as this CDR3 ends without the conserved phenylalanine or tryptophan. The DNA is left out, because the CDR3 cannot be placed on it with certainty; the CDR3 is given as TCRdb lists it. This chain uses TRBV7-3 with TRBJ2-7; the listed D gene, TRBD1, was not tested against the DNA. CDR1 and CDR2 (germline): SGHTA, FQGTGA. Both ends counted, the CDR3 spans 9 residues. The CDR3: CASSPRGRL.

This clone appeared a single time. Other nucleotide sequences from this sample produce the same CDR3. This chain connects TRBV5-5 to TRBJ1-2, with 8 bases matching TRBD1. V lost 5 bases and J lost 2; bases outside the gene matches: 5. The CDR3 has 14 amino acids. Germline CDR1 SGHKS, CDR2 YYEKEE (reference sequence). As DNA, the CDR3 is TGTGCCAGCAGTCCCGGACAGGGCAACTATGGCTACACCTTC. Protein product: CASSPGQGNYGYTF.

This chain connects TRBV6-4 to TRBJ2-2; D is possibly TRBD1 (7 bases). V was cut by 6 bases and J by 5 bases, with 19 bases left in between. Per the germline V gene, CDR1 is MRHNA and CDR2 is SNTAGT. The length of the CDR3 is 16 residues. This CDR3 reads CASSDRVSAGTGELFF. In DNA form, the CDR3 reads TGTGCCAGCAGCGACAGGGTTTCGGCGGGGACCGGGGAGCTGTTTTTT.

The rearrangement joins TRBV19 to TRBJ1-2; D is ambiguous. The V and J ends lost 2 bases and 0 bases respectively, with 7 bases between them. Germline V gene lookup returns CDR1 LNHDA and CDR2 SQIVND (reference sequence). The CDR3 loop spans 14 amino acids. DNA of the CDR3: TGTGCCAGTAGTATAAAGCTAACTAACTATGGCTACACCTTC. Its translation is CASSIKLTNYGYTF.

The chain links TRBV2 to TRBJ2-7; 8 bases line up with TRBD1. Trimming removed 10 bases from V and 4 bases from J; junction bases left unmatched: 9. Looked up from germline, CDR1 is SNHLY and CDR2 is FYNNEI. The CDR3 runs to 13 residues. The CDR3 coding sequence is TGTGCCATCGACAGGGGTATGGATTACGAGCAGTACTTC. Translating gives CAIDRGMDYEQYF.